The 11 T cell receptor beta chains reported below all come from one sample, sequenced in a study of shared clonotypes between healthy human individuals. Measured with immunoSEQ multiplex PCR; TCRdb has only the in-frame clones, and not every one. This sample has over a million clones, with about 80% found just once. Specimen: memory CD4+ T cells from PBMCs. This sample's subset: CD45RA-negative fraction. The source is a man aged 18 to 35 in good health. Some clones in this sample may be carry-over from other donors' samples.

The gene calls are TRBV28 and TRBJ1-4; maybe TRBD1 (6 bases). The CDR3 covers 15 residues. Trimming removed 4 bases from V and 8 bases from J, with 17 bases in between. In germline, CDR1 is MDHEN, CDR2 SYDVKM. The CDR3 loop reads CASSSPQGEREKLFF. Here the CDR3 DNA reads TGTGCCAGCAGTTCTCCACAGGGTGAGCGGGAAAAACTGTTTTTT.

This chain links TRBV28 with TRBJ2-3, with 11 bases lining up with TRBD2. CDR1 and CDR2 (germline): MDHEN, SYDVKM. The CDR3 extends over 16 amino acids. Trimming removed 5 bases from V and 2 bases from J; junction bases left unmatched: 6. The CDR3 sequence: CASSARLAGPTDTQYF. CDR3 nucleotide sequence: TGTGCCAGCAGTGCCCGACTAGCGGGACCCACAGATACGCAGTATTTT.

The rearrangement joins TRBV5-4 to TRBJ2-2; 9 bases align to TRBD2. Germline CDR1 SGHNT, CDR2 YYREEE (reference sequence). The CDR3 extends over 13 amino acids. V shed 7 bases, J shed 7 bases, and the junction held 5 bases outside the gene matches. In DNA, the CDR3 is TGTGCCAGCGCCGGGACTAGCATCGGGGAGCTGTTTTTT. Its translation is CASAGTSIGELFF.

V is TRBV19 and J is TRBJ2-2; 7 nucleotides agree with TRBD2. Trimming at V came to 7 bases and at J to 2 bases, leaving 7 bases not matched to a gene. Per the germline V gene, CDR1 is LNHDA and CDR2 is SQIVND (reference sequence). CDR3 size: 15 residues. The CDR3 is CASNEGGVNTGELFF. As DNA, the CDR3 is TGTGCCAGTAACGAGGGAGGGGTAAACACCGGGGAGCTGTTTTTT.

V is TRBV5-1 and J is TRBJ2-3, with D perhaps matching TRBD1 or TRBD2 (6 bases each). Trimming cost V 2 bases and J 2 bases, with 12 bases left between them. CDR3 length: 15 amino acids. CDR1 is SGHRS and CDR2 is YFSETQ in the germline V gene. The CDR3 region has the DNA TGCGCCAGCAGCTTAGGGGGGCATTACACAGATACGCAGTATTTT. Its protein product is CASSLGGHYTDTQYF.

Worth noting for this clone: The same CDR3 can be traced to other DNA sequences in this sample. This chain links TRBV28 with TRBJ2-7, with D unresolved. Per germline, CDR1 MDHEN and CDR2 SYDVKM. Between the trimmed V and J ends, which lost 2 bases and 3 bases, there was a span of 5 bases. This CDR3 has 12 residues. For the CDR3, the DNA is TGTGCCAGCAGTTTAGTCAGCTACGAGCAGTACTTC. Translating it yields CASSLVSYEQYF.

This chain links TRBV19 with TRBJ1-1, with TRBD1 as a possible D gene (5 bases). Germline CDR1 is LNHDA and CDR2 is SQIVND (reference sequence). This CDR3 has 13 residues. V lost 5 bases, J lost 10 bases, and 17 bases lay in between. The CDR3 coding sequence is TGTGCCAGTAGTTTGACAGTGATTACGGTAGCTTTCTTT. Translation: CASSLTVITVAFF.

The V call is TRBV6-5, the J call TRBJ1-1; 8 nucleotides agree with TRBD1. V gave up 11 bases and J gave up 0 bases; unmatched junction bases: 11. CDR1 and CDR2 (germline): MNHEY, SVGAGI. This CDR3 comprises 15 residues. CDR3 protein: CAFRPVQGVNTEAFF. CDR3 DNA sequence: TGTGCCTTCCGGCCCGTACAGGGGGTGAACACTGAAGCTTTCTTT.

This clone was seen many times. CDR3 in DNA: TGTGCCAGCAGTGGATCGACAGGGCCGTATAGCAATCAGCCCCAGCATTTT. Its translation: CASSGSTGPYSNQPQHF. The V call is TRBV6-1, the J call TRBJ1-5, with 7 bases aligning to TRBD1. CDR1 MNHNS and CDR2 SASEGT come from the germline V gene. The CDR3 contains 17 residues. V dropped 4 bases and J dropped 0; count of bases not matched to a gene: 9.

This clone has more than one count but fewer than ten. The sample contains more than one DNA sequence encoding this CDR3. The chain recombines TRBV5-1 with TRBJ2-1, with D unresolved. CDR3 length: 11 residues. V shed 0 bases and J shed 9 bases, with 4 bases lying between them. CDR1 and CDR2 from the germline V gene are SGHRS and YFSETQ. Here the CDR3 reads CASSLAGEQFF. DNA of the CDR3: TGCGCCAGCAGCTTGGCCGGTGAGCAGTTCTTC.

The chain carries TRBV6-1 and TRBJ2-1; D is uncertain. There are 11 residues in the CDR3. Germline V gives CDR1 MNHNS, CDR2 SASEGT. Trimming cost V 6 bases and J 4 bases, with 4 bases left between them. This CDR3 is CASREYNEQFF. As DNA, the CDR3 is TGTGCCAGCAGGGAATACAATGAGCAGTTCTTC.